The present T cell receptor (beta chain) was sequenced within a study of beta chain features in type 1 diabetes. Study results and limitations: Shortening of TCRB CDR3s, moderate but significant, appeared in all four CD4+ subsets of Type 1 diabetes patients.

The table lists this clone with a few counts. Its specificity is not known. Expressed TCRB transcripts were sequenced, since all the RNA that had been isolated was reverse transcribed. Clones were read by immunoSEQ multiplex PCR, and TCRdb kept only the in-frame ones, dropping some. The profile covers 250,000 to 350,000 clones, with 13% to 15% appearing a single time and over 0.015% taken by the ten largest. In germline, CDR1 is SEHNR, CDR2 FQNEAQ (reference sequence). The CDR3 has 14 residues. Trimming pared 5 bases from V and 2 bases from J, leaving 10 bases between. Every donor provided one heparinised blood draw, which averaged about 120 mL.

The chain carries TRBV7-9 and TRBJ1-5; D is unresolved. This TCR came from a man aged 30 to 39 with type 1 diabetes. The sample was naive CD4+ T cells from blood. CDR3 protein: CASSLRSGNQPQHF. The CDR3 DNA sequence: TGTGCCAGCAGCCTAAGATCTGGCAATCAGCCCCAGCATTTT.